A single TCR beta chain is shown here with its context. No antigen is known for it. Base qualities were left out, and no much larger clone turns up one base away. The cohort was made up of approximately 670 healthy bone marrow donors. At the time of sampling, every cohort member was nominally healthy, though immune exposures that went unrecorded were likely present. The donor was CMV seropositive and was included in the group of some 290 seropositive cohort members. Each donor provided a peripheral blood sample, and peripheral blood mononuclear cells were used for TCR beta sequencing. Genomic DNA was extracted from the blood cell samples with the Qiagen DNeasy Blood Extraction Kit. This sample was included in a study of cytomegalovirus exposure and HLA in healthy donors (dated by TCRdb to about 2017). Background on the whole study: An earlier analysis of some 600 of the donors reported about 300 Gb of sequence data and 90 million to 120 million unique TCR beta sequences obtained from around 170 million T cells. An early release that covered fewer than 750 HLA-typed donors contained around 330 gigabases of sequencing data and about 93 million unique TCR sequences. Of the roughly 430 genotyped donors, 81% fell in the genetic ancestry cluster associated with self-reported Caucasian donors. The study aimed to test whether signatures of past pathogen exposure could be identified by cataloging public T cell receptors. Using immunosequencing, the study profiled T cell repertoires from 500 to 800 subjects and related those repertoires to cytomegalovirus serostatus. In addition to the first cohort of around 670 subjects, a separate validation cohort of 120 different subjects was used. To predict cytomegalovirus infection status, the study brought together high-throughput TCR immunosequencing, statistical association of individual TCRs with disease status, and machine learning. A later analysis re-examined previously published TCR beta repertoires from just over 650 donors and added high-resolution HLA genotyping to investigate patterns of TCR occurrence. Rather than using new phenotypic data, the later analysis identified candidate immune exposures from TCR beta sequences and from how often those sequences occurred across donors. An earlier analysis of around 580 of the donors used high-throughput TCR beta sequencing to judge whether each TCR beta V gene segment behaved as functional or pseudogenic. Donor age, sex, ethnicity and CMV serostatus were collected together with the repertoire data. A later genetic analysis used genome-wide SNP genotypes for about 65% of the 666 donors, treating that subset as a discovery cohort. All discovery cohort repertoires had been generated on a single sequencing platform. HLA typing covered class I and class II loci at four-digit resolution. Typing coverage varied by locus: about 620-630 donors for A, B, C, DRB1 and DQB1; approximately 500 for DQA1; over 600 for DPA1; approximately 450 for DPB1. Four or five DR-DQ haplotypes were handled as single units for association and clustering because linkage in the cohort was strong. Across around 400 genotyped donors of the cohort, an average of about 250,000 unique TCR beta nucleotide sequences per donor were sequenced, and 15% to 20% of those sequences were non-productive.

Broad study findings and their caveats: The study gave a list of 150 to 200 TCR beta chains associated with cytomegalovirus. An earlier analysis of approximately 540 of the donors showed that most TCR beta V segments appeared in productive rearrangements either about 90% or about 30% of the time, which broadly matched IMGT annotations. According to a later analysis, TCR association rates differed among HLA loci, with DRB1 alleles showing the most associated TCRs and HLA-C alleles showing the fewest. While some public TCRs were present in many individuals, most TCR sequences turned up only very rarely across donors. When HLA alleles, especially DR and DQ, strongly co-occurred, TCR associations were difficult to assign to individual alleles. In vitro tests confirmed that a few of the cytomegalovirus-associated TCR beta chains recognize cytomegalovirus antigens. A further reported finding was that TCR beta sequences accurately predicted the HLA-A and HLA-B alleles for most subjects in the first cohort. The presence/absence analyses assumed that sequencing depth was roughly uniform across donors, and that assumption may not be true. The earlier analysis of 587 of the donors excluded around 17 rarely observed V segments, including chromosome 9 orphons, because counts were too low. In a later genetic analysis, fewer N-insertions in productive TCRs were reported among donors in an Asian-associated ancestry cluster than the approximately 670-donor mean. A group of highly shared sequence variants was considered likely to be a technical artifact of the sequencing pipeline. According to a later analysis, parvovirus B19, influenza, CMV and Epstein-Barr virus appeared linked to several top co-occurrence clusters. For the cohort, immune exposure information was limited to CMV serostatus. Because HLA typing was unavailable for some donors at each locus, only the typed subset was used in association tests. Linkage disequilibrium might explain the correlated functional status among segregating V segments, but an unknown experimental factor could not be ruled out. It was suggested by the authors that the approach could potentially be generalized to other disease states and immunological phenotypes. At a false discovery rate of 0.05, a later analysis linked 16,000 or so TCR beta sequences to specific HLA alleles. The 87-base-pair reads could not distinguish some IMGT-functional V segments, including TRBV6-2 and TRBV6-3, so those segments were excluded. Most CMV-associated TCR beta chains appeared to be HLA-restricted in a later analysis, and the HLA associations seemed to be driven largely by CMV exposure. In a later analysis, HLA-associated TCR beta chains were found to be more clonally expanded and to have lower generation probabilities than equally common non-associated chains. The cohort was sequenced for TCR beta chains only, and without alpha or paired-chain data the features that could be detected were limited. In a later genetic analysis, a missense DCLRE1C variant was associated with V-gene and J-gene trimming of TCR beta chains, and the association was replicated in an independent cohort. Cytomegalovirus status was reported to be diagnosed by the classifier with high specificity and sensitivity in both the original and validation cohorts.

Receptors were amplified or captured by the immunoSEQ multiplex PCR assay. A mixture of 60 forward primers for TCR Vbeta segments and 13 reverse primers for TCR Jbeta segments was used in the multiplex PCR. The CDR3 region of rearranged TCR beta genes was amplified from genomic DNA with a multiplex PCR assay. The Illumina HiSeq System was used to sequence the amplified TCR beta libraries as 87-base-pair reads. The study's processing was this. A later analysis tallied roughly 76 million unique TCR beta chains across the approximately 670 repertoires, and roughly 11 million of those chains were shared by two or more donors. Raw reads were error-corrected and collapsed into unique sequences with a nearest-neighbor algorithm that merged closely related sequences to remove PCR and sequencing errors. Alignment of CDR3 sequences to IMGT reference sequences was used to assign V, D and J gene segments. For a sequence to be retained, a match of at least six nucleotides to both a V gene segment and a J gene segment was required. Rearrangements were classified as productive when the CDR3 lacked stop codons and remained in frame with V and J, and all other rearrangements were classified as non-productive. CDR3 was defined by IMGT convention, running from the second conserved V-encoded cysteine to the conserved J-encoded phenylalanine. Sequences without an unambiguous match to a single V gene segment were excluded from the earlier analysis of about 630 of the donors. An earlier analysis of 450 to 650 of the donors called V segments functional above 56.7% productive rearrangements and segregating when the between-donor standard deviation exceeded 5%. A statistical classification framework was built for diagnosing cytomegalovirus status from the catalog of TCR beta chain sequences. In a later analysis, TCR nucleotide sequences were compared against IMGT/GENE-DB human TR gene sequences so that V and J genes could be assigned. Using the TCRdist pipeline, a later analysis assigned CDR3 sequences along with most-parsimonious VDJ recombination scenarios. In a later analysis, each TCR beta chain was defined by its CDR3 amino acid sequence together with its V-gene family, and reads lacking a unique V-gene family were excluded. A later analysis removed over 500 highly shared, low-generation-probability nucleotide sequences to deal with suspected cross-contamination and a sequencing artifact. For each public chain, a later analysis derived a clonal expansion index from normalized ranks of inferred template counts within each repertoire. In a later analysis, generation probabilities were computed using a VDJ recombination model fitted to out-of-frame rearrangements, and the results were checked against IGoR. Hypergeometric tests were used in a later analysis to score TCR-TCR, TCR-HLA and TCR-CMV co-occurrence, with a repertoire-size bias correction applied to the TCR pairs. A later analysis estimated false discovery rates by permuting HLA or CMV assignments 20 times. A later analysis grouped co-occurring TCRs with DBSCAN, adding TCRdist sequence similarity when clustering within HLA-allele-positive subsets. For co-occurrence clustering, repertoires with fewer than 30,000 or more than 120,000 public chains were excluded, along with several repertoires with anomalous nucleotide sharing. This immuneACCESS table, as held by TCRdb, lists in-frame sequences with V and J called but not all clones. Of the missing ones, under half trace to an unresolved V gene in checked studies; the others have no known cause. That table gives V, J and clone size, and the DNA gave D and trimming. Here the sample has about 200,000 clones; roughly an eighth occur a single time. 7.5% to 10% of the sample comes from the top ten.

V and J are truncated by 7 bases and 6 bases respectively, leaving an intervening sequence of 14 bases. For CDR1 and CDR2, the germline V gene (reference sequence) lists PRHDT and FYEKMQ. Spanning cysteine to phenylalanine, the CDR3 consists of 13 amino acids. Kept here is only the CDR3 DNA, which spans 39 bases and is read in frame from base 1. Rearrangement joined TRBV13 to TRBJ2-3; tentative D gene TRBD1, with 5 bases matching. The origin of this receptor is a man in his fifties in good health and CMV-seropositive. Sequencing was performed on PBMCs. The bases read TGTGCCAGCACCATGGGGCACAGGGATACGCAGTATTTT. It is translated as CASTMGHRDTQYF. Here the CDR3 is joined to the reference TRBV13 and TRBJ2-3 genes, and the full variable domain is: AAGVIQSPRHLIKEKRETATLKCYPIPRHDTVYWYQQGPGQDPQFLISFYEKMQSDKGSIPDRFSAQQFSDYHSELNMSSLELGDSALYFCASTMGHRDTQYFGPGTRLTVL.